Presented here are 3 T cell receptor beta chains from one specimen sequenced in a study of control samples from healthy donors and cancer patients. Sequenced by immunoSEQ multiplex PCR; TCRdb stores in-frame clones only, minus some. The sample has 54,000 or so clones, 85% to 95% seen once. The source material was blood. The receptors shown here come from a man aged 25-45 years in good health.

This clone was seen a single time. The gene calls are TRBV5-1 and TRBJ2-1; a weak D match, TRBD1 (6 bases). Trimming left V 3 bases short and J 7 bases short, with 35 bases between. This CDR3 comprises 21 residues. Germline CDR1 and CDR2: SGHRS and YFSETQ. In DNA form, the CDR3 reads TGCGCCAGCAGCTCTTTGTTCGCGACGACAGGACCTGGCCCACTTAAGAATGAGCAGTTCTTC. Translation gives CASSSLFATTGPGPLKNEQFF. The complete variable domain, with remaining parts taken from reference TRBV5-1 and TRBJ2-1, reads KAGVTQTPRYLIKTRGQQVTLSCSPISGHRSVSWYQQTPGQGLQFLFEYFSETQRNKGNFPGRFSGRQFSNSRSEMNVSTLELGDSALYLCASSSLFATTGPGPLKNEQFFGPGTRLTVL.

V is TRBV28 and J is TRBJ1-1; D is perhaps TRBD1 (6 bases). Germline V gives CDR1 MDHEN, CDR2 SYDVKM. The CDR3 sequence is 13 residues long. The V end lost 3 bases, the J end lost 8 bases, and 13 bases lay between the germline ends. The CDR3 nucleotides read TGTGCCAGCAGTTTCCGAGGGGGGGTCGAAGCTTTCTTT. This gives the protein CASSFRGGVEAFF.

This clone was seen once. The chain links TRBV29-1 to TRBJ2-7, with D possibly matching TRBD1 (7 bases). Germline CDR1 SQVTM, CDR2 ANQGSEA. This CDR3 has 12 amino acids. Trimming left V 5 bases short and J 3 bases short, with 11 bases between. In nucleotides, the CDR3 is TGCAGCGTTTTTCAGGGGGGCTACGAGCAGTACTTC. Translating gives CSVFQGGYEQYF.